This paragraph reports one T cell receptor beta chain. Its antigen is as yet unknown. The sample has other DNA sequences that encode this CDR3 too. What was sequenced were expressed TCRB transcripts, since all of the isolated RNA had been reverse transcribed. This table comes from immunoSEQ multiplex PCR, and its TCRdb copy is limited to in-frame clones, with some not included. The sample lists approximately 60,000 clones, about 47% occurring once. These data come from a study of beta chain features in type 1 diabetes. General study findings and limits: The naive, central memory and Treg TCRB repertoires showed an apparent similarity that was greater among patients than among healthy donors. There was a moderate but significant shortening of TCRB CDR3s in all four CD4+ subsets of Type 1 diabetes patients.

Based on CD45RO/CCR7/CD25/CD127/CD95/CD27, CD4+ regulatory, stem cell-like memory, naive and central memory cells were sorted. Purity of each sorted population was above 98%. The receptor was derived from a woman aged 40 to 50 with type 1 diabetes. The sequenced sample consisted of Tregs from blood.

This chain's CDR3 is CASSSGQGYGYTF. The DNA for the CDR3 is TGCGCCAGCAGCTCGGGACAGGGGTATGGCTACACCTTC. The J gene is TRBJ1-2, the V gene TRBV5-1; TRBD1 agrees at 10 bases. Germline V CDR1 and CDR2: SGHRS, YFSETQ. J lost 5 bases, V lost 3 bases, and 1 base had no gene match. The CDR3 has 13 residues.